This entry lists 26 T cell receptor beta chains sequenced from one sample in a study of cytomegalovirus exposure and HLA in healthy donors. The primer mix had 60 Vbeta and 13 Jbeta primers. Assay used: immunoSEQ multiplex PCR; TCRdb lists only in-frame clones, some missing. The data hold some 150,000 clones, with approximately 80% observed a single time. The sample comprised PBMCs. The source of these receptors is a man over 45 in good health and CMV-seropositive.

V and J are TRBV28 and TRBJ2-7; unclear D gene. Germline V lookup: CDR1 MDHEN, CDR2 SYDVKM. This CDR3 contains 12 residues. The V end lost 3 bases, the J end lost 4 bases, and 7 bases lay between the germline ends. CDR3 amino acids: CASSFSFYEQYF. For the CDR3, the DNA is TGTGCCAGCAGTTTCTCGTTTTACGAGCAGTACTTC.

The chain couples TRBV6-5 to TRBJ1-2, with 10 bases that match TRBD1. V gave up 6 bases and J gave up 3 bases; unmatched junction bases: 1. The CDR3 length is 13 residues. Per the germline V gene, CDR1 is MNHEY and CDR2 is SVGAGI. The CDR3 sequence: CASRTGGDYGYTF. CDR3 sequence (DNA): TGTGCCAGCAGGACAGGGGGCGACTATGGCTACACCTTC.

The chain has TRBV2 and TRBJ2-4, with 11 bases identical to TRBD1. Germline loops: CDR1 SNHLY, CDR2 FYNNEI. The length of the CDR3 is 15 residues. The V gene end was trimmed by 6 bases and the J gene end by 3 bases; junction bases not matched to a gene: 4. CDR3 region: CASSGDRGGKNIQYF. DNA of the CDR3: TGTGCCAGCAGCGGGGACAGGGGGGGCAAAAACATTCAGTACTTC.

J is TRBJ1-1 and V is TRBV27; 12 positions agree with TRBD1. The CDR3 contains 13 residues. Trimming took 6 bases from V and 12 from J; bases not matched to a gene: 8. CDR1 and CDR2 (germline): MNHEY, SMNVEV (reference sequence). The CDR3 DNA sequence: TGTGCCAGCAGGGGACAGGGGGCGCTTGGGTCTTTCTTT. It yields the protein CASRGQGALGSFF.

This clone appeared a single time. This chain uses TRBV30 with TRBJ1-4; 8 bases are shared with TRBD1. The CDR3 is 16 amino acids. With V trimmed by 3 bases and J by 0 bases, 6 bases remained unmatched. Germline lookup yields CDR1 GTSNPN and CDR2 SVGIG (reference sequence). This CDR3 is CAWSADRGTTNEKLFF. The CDR3 DNA sequence: TGTGCCTGGAGCGCCGACAGGGGCACAACTAATGAAAAACTGTTTTTT.

This CDR3 reads CASSRDRRETQYF. Written as DNA, the CDR3 is TGTGCCAGCAGCCGGGACAGAAGAGAGACCCAGTACTTC. J is TRBJ2-5 and V is TRBV5-4, with TRBD1 matching over 7 bases. V gave up 4 bases and J gave up 4 bases; unmatched junction bases: 4. Germline CDR1 is SGHNT and CDR2 is YYREEE (reference sequence). The CDR3 loop spans 13 amino acids. Complete variable domain (other parts from reference TRBV5-4 and TRBJ2-5): ETGVTQSPTHLIKTRGQQVTLRCSSQSGHNTVSWYQQALGQGPQFIFQYYREEENGRGNFPPRFSGLQFPNYSSELNVNALELDDSALYLCASSRDRRETQYFGPGTRLLVL.

This rearrangement joins TRBV7-2 to TRBJ2-5, with 8 nucleotides matching TRBD1. Germline CDR1 reads SGHTA; CDR2 reads FQGNSA. The V segment lost 4 bases and the J segment 9 bases; nucleotides outside the gene matches: 10. The CDR3 runs 14 residues. The CDR3 protein is CASSYGQGGLAQYF. The CDR3 DNA reads TGTGCCAGCAGCTACGGACAGGGTGGATTGGCCCAGTACTTC.

The chain employs TRBV6-1 and TRBJ1-4, with D perhaps matching TRBD1 (6 bases). V lost 1 base to trimming and J lost 8 bases, with 14 bases between them. The germline CDR1 and CDR2 sequences are MNHNS and SASEGT. The CDR3 sequence is 15 residues long. CDR3 nucleotides: TGTGCCAGCAGTGAAGACGGCAGGGGAAGCGAAAAACTGTTTTTT. This sequence encodes CASSEDGRGSEKLFF.

This chain links TRBV7-9 with TRBJ2-7; 12 bases agree with TRBD2. With V trimmed by 6 bases and J by 3 bases, 3 bases remained unmatched. This CDR3 is 14 amino acids long. Germline V lookup: CDR1 SEHNR, CDR2 FQNEAQ (reference sequence). CDR3 DNA: TGTGCCAGCAGTCTACTAGCGGGGGGCTACGAGCAGTACTTC. Residues: CASSLLAGGYEQYF.

The CDR3 DNA reads as TGTGCCAGCAGCTTTCCGGGGGGGACGGACTCCTACGAGCAGTACTTC. This encodes CASSFPGGTDSYEQYF. The chain carries TRBV5-6 and TRBJ2-7; 8 nucleotides agree with TRBD2. Per germline, CDR1 SGHDT and CDR2 YYEEEE. The CDR3 covers 16 residues. The V segment lost 2 bases and the J segment 0 bases; nucleotides outside the gene matches: 7.

This rearrangement joins TRBV30 to TRBJ2-5; D remains ambiguous. This CDR3 region has 13 residues. Per the germline V gene, CDR1 is GTSNPN and CDR2 is SVGIG (reference sequence). The ends were cut back, 2 bases at V and 2 bases at J, with 9 bases in the middle. CDR3 in amino acids: CAWSLGTQETQYF. CDR3 nucleotides: TGTGCCTGGAGTCTGGGCACTCAAGAGACCCAGTACTTC.

The chain couples TRBV21-1 to TRBJ2-1; TRBD2 is taken as the D call from the table, unchecked against the DNA. TRBV21-1 is a pseudogene segment. The CDR3 runs to 14 residues. This CDR3 is CASSKAYLYNEQFF. As DNA, the CDR3 is TGTGCCAGCAGCAAAGCCTACCTATACAATGAGCAGTTCTTC.

The chain couples TRBV7-2 to TRBJ2-7; D possibly corresponds to TRBD1 (5 bases). CDR3 length equals 15 residues. CDR1 and CDR2 from the germline V gene are SGHTA and FQGNSA. The V and J ends lost 1 base and 0 bases respectively, with 10 bases between them. CDR3 sequence (DNA): TGTGCCAGCAGCTTAGACAGGACGGCCTCCTACGAGCAGTACTTC. Protein: CASSLDRTASYEQYF.

In its sample, this clone was seen a few times. This rearrangement joins TRBV9 to TRBJ1-4; TRBD1 agrees at 10 bases. Looked up from germline, CDR1 is SGDLS and CDR2 is YYNGEE. V lost 3 bases to trimming and J lost 1 base; unmatched junction nucleotides: 3. This CDR3 contains 16 residues. The CDR3 here is CASSGGQGGTNEKLFF. CDR3 DNA: TGTGCCAGCAGCGGAGGACAGGGGGGAACTAATGAAAAACTGTTTTTT.

This clone appeared a few times. The genes are TRBV7-2 and TRBJ1-1; D not certain. Trimming stripped 3 bases from V and 1 base from J, with 9 bases between. CDR3 length: 14 residues. The germline CDR1 and CDR2 sequences are SGHTA and FQGNSA. The CDR3 DNA reads TGTGCCAGCAGCTTGACTTACGAGAACACTGAAGCTTTCTTT. Translation gives CASSLTYENTEAFF.

The chain couples TRBV7-3 to TRBJ2-2; 7 bases align to TRBD1. V was clipped by 1 base and J by 3 bases; unmatched bases: 5. Germline values: CDR1 SGHTA, CDR2 FQGTGA. The CDR3 length is 16 residues. This CDR3 reads CASSLIGQGDTGELFF. The DNA of the CDR3 is TGTGCCAGCAGCTTAATAGGTCAGGGGGACACCGGGGAGCTGTTTTTT.

The chain employs TRBV9 and TRBJ1-6; D uncertain. Germline V gives CDR1 SGDLS, CDR2 YYNGEE. This CDR3 has 12 residues. Trimming removed 0 bases at V and 12 bases at J, with 7 bases between. The CDR3 reads CASSVAGGPLHF. The CDR3 nucleotides read TGTGCCAGCAGCGTAGCTGGCGGACCCCTCCACTTT.

The CDR3 loop reads CASSQRAAVVYEQYF. The CDR3, as DNA: TGCGCCAGCAGCCAAAGAGCCGCGGTGGTCTACGAGCAGTACTTC. This chain joins TRBV4-3 and TRBJ2-7; D ambiguous. Germline loops: CDR1 LGHNA, CDR2 YSLEER. V lost 2 bases and J 3 bases, leaving 14 bases between the germline ends. This CDR3 spans 15 amino acids.

CDR3 nucleotide sequence: TGCAGCGTTTCCCCGGGGGGCTGGGAGACCCAGTACTTC. Protein product: CSVSPGGWETQYF. This chain connects TRBV29-1 to TRBJ2-5; tentative D call: TRBD2 (7 bases). The CDR3 is 13 amino acids. The V end was cut by 5 bases, the J end by 5 bases, with 15 bases between. Germline V gives CDR1 SQVTM, CDR2 ANQGSEA.

This sequence joins TRBV7-2 and TRBJ2-7; weak D call: TRBD2 (5 bases). Germline lookup yields CDR1 SGHTA and CDR2 FQGNSA. With 5 bases removed from V and 3 bases from J, the gap between germline ends came to 14 bases. The CDR3 consists of 14 residues. CDR3 coding DNA: TGTGCCAGCAGCCAGGACTGGGCTAGCTACGAGCAGTACTTC. It specifies CASSQDWASYEQYF.

V is TRBV6-5 and J is TRBJ2-7, with D tentatively TRBD2 (5 bases). The germline V and J ends were trimmed by 2 bases and 7 bases, with 6 bases remaining between them. The germline V gene encodes CDR1 MNHEY and CDR2 SVGAGI. The CDR3 loop spans 11 amino acids. The CDR3 here is CASSYGGEQYF. The CDR3 DNA reads TGTGCCAGCAGTTACGGCGGGGAGCAGTACTTC.

The rearrangement links TRBV7-2 to TRBJ2-3, with a possible D match to TRBD1 (5 bases). Trimming stripped 5 bases from V and 3 bases from J, with 15 bases between. Germline CDR1 and CDR2: SGHTA and FQGNSA. CDR3 size: 15 residues. The CDR3 region is CASSRQGGSTDTQYF. CDR3 coding DNA: TGTGCCAGCAGCCGTCAGGGTGGATCAACAGATACGCAGTATTTT.

The chain has TRBV6-6 and TRBJ2-7; no definite D call. The germline V and J ends were trimmed by 4 bases and 2 bases, with 12 bases remaining between them. The CDR3 extends over 14 amino acids. The V gene's germline CDR1 is MNHNY and CDR2 SVGAGI (reference sequence). CDR3 bases: TGTGCCAGCAGTTTTAGAGCTTCAACCTACGAGCAGTACTTC. It codes for CASSFRASTYEQYF.

This clone was counted only a few times. The gene calls are TRBV19 and TRBJ2-5, with 7 bases matching TRBD1. V dropped 8 bases and J dropped 1; count of bases not matched to a gene: 1. CDR1 and CDR2 from the germline V gene are LNHDA and SQIVND (reference sequence). CDR3 length: 12 residues. The CDR3 sequence is CASGTAQETQYF. The CDR3 DNA is TGTGCCAGTGGGACAGCCCAAGAGACCCAGTACTTC.

The rearrangement links TRBV7-2 to TRBJ2-7; D gene uncertain. Between the trimmed V and J ends, which lost 5 bases and 4 bases, there was a span of 6 bases. This CDR3 has 11 amino acids. Germline CDR1 and CDR2: SGHTA and FQGNSA. The DNA of the CDR3 is TGTGCCAGCAGCCCTAATTACGAGCAGTACTTC. Translating gives CASSPNYEQYF.

The chain joins TRBV7-3 to TRBJ2-2; possibly TRBD1 for D (5 bases). This CDR3 comprises 12 residues. Germline V lookup: CDR1 SGHTA, CDR2 FQGTGA. V was shortened by 3 bases and J by 7 bases, with 6 bases between the two germline ends. CDR3 residues: CASSFQGGELFF. CDR3 DNA: TGTGCCAGCAGCTTCCAGGGCGGGGAGCTGTTTTTT.